This passage covers 2 T cell receptor beta chains from one sample sequenced in a study of shared clonotypes between healthy human individuals. The table came from immunoSEQ multiplex PCR; TCRdb's copy has only in-frame clones and leaves some out. The repertoire holds more than 1,200,000 clones, with roughly 98.5% as singletons. Sequencing input: naive CD4+ T cells sorted from blood. Subset denoted: CD45RA+ positively selected. The receptors stem from a man aged 25-40 years in good health.

The chain carries TRBV23-1 and TRBJ1-5; D may be TRBD1 (5 bases). TRBV23-1 is identified as an open reading frame with a role that is uncertain. The CDR3 sequence is 16 residues long. Trimming stripped 6 bases from V and 5 bases from J, with 20 bases between. The CDR3 DNA follows: TGCGCCAGCAGGGAACCGGGACGGACTCACGATCAGCCCCAGCATTTT. Protein: CASREPGRTHDQPQHF.

Comments on this clone: The same CDR3 can be traced to other DNA sequences in this sample. This CDR3 is CASSPDLYNEQFF. The CDR3 nucleotides read TGTGCCAGCTCACCAGATCTATACAATGAGCAGTTCTTC. The rearrangement links TRBV18 to TRBJ2-1; D remains unclear. CDR3 size: 13 residues. The germline V gene encodes CDR1 KGHSH and CDR2 LQKENI. V lost 2 bases, J lost 4 bases, and 6 bases lay in between.